The 4 T cell receptor beta chains below come from one sample, sequenced in a study of OX40 agonist ivuxolimab in advanced cancers. TCRdb keeps only in-frame clones here, not all; method: immunoSEQ multiplex PCR. The sample holds some 45,000 clones, approximately 91% seen once. This material consisted of CD4+ or CD8+ T cells sorted from blood, taken in a trial of the OX40 agonist ivuxolimab. The receptors shown here come from an adult with an advanced solid tumor such as melanoma, head and neck, liver or kidney cancer.

V and J are TRBV7-9 and TRBJ1-1; D might be TRBD1 (5 bases). The CDR3 runs 16 residues. Germline-derived CDR1 and CDR2 are SEHNR and FQNEAQ (reference sequence). V dropped 0 bases and J dropped 0 bases, with 11 bases sitting between them. CDR3 amino acids: CASSLAQGLLNTEAFF. CDR3 nucleotide sequence: TGTGCCAGCAGCTTAGCGCAGGGACTTCTGAACACTGAAGCTTTCTTT.

This chain connects TRBV28 to TRBJ1-5; D not resolved. The germline gives CDR1 MDHEN, CDR2 SYDVKM. CDR3 length: 15 residues. Trimming left V 3 bases short and J 1 base short, with 10 bases between. The CDR3 DNA reads TGTGCCAGCAGTTTCGTAAGTGGGAGCAATCAGCCCCAGCATTTT. It is translated as CASSFVSGSNQPQHF.

Only one count was recorded for this clone. The rearrangement links TRBV27 to TRBJ2-3; tentative D call: TRBD2 (5 bases). This CDR3 has 14 amino acids. Germline V gene sequence: CDR1 MNHEY, CDR2 SMNVEV (reference sequence). Between the trimmed V and J ends, which lost 3 bases and 1 base, there was a span of 8 bases. This chain's CDR3 is CASSLRARTDTQYF. CDR3 sequence (DNA): TGTGCCAGCAGTTTGCGGGCTCGCACAGATACGCAGTATTTT.

The V and J genes are TRBV2 and TRBJ1-5; possible D gene TRBD1, 6 bases. With 2 bases removed from V and 3 bases from J, the gap between germline ends came to 11 bases. Germline V gene sequence: CDR1 SNHLY, CDR2 FYNNEI. The CDR3 sequence is 15 residues long. The CDR3 coding sequence is TGTGCCAGCAGTGAAACTACAGGGAACAATCAGCCCCAGCATTTT. It translates to CASSETTGNNQPQHF.